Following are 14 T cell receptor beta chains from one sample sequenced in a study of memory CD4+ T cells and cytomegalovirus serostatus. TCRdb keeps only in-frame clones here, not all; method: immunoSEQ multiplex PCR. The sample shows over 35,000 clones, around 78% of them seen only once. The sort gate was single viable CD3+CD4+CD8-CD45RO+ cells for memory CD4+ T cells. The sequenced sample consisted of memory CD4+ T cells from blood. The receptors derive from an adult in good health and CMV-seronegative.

The DNA for the CDR3 is TGTGCCAGCAGCCCTGGGGGACCCTCACCTGAGGATGAGCAGTTCTTC. As protein: CASSPGGPSPEDEQFF. This chain connects TRBV7-9 to TRBJ2-1; either TRBD1 or TRBD2 may fit D (5 bases each). Germline V lookup: CDR1 SEHNR, CDR2 FQNEAQ (reference sequence). V was shortened by 5 bases and J by 8 bases, with 22 bases between the two germline ends. There are 16 residues in the CDR3.

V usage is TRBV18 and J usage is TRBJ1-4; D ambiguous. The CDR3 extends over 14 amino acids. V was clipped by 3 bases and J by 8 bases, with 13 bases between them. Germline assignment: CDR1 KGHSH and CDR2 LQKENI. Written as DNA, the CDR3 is TGTGCCAGCTCACCGCGACAAACAGACGAAAAACTGTTTTTT. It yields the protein CASSPRQTDEKLFF.

The CDR3 DNA follows: TGCGCCAGCAGCCAAGAGGTACTTGTGGAAGCGGCCCAGTACTTC. Translation gives CASSQEVLVEAAQYF. The chain couples TRBV4-3 to TRBJ2-5; a possible D gene is TRBD2 (5 bases). The CDR3 has 15 amino acids. Trimming removed 0 bases at V and 9 bases at J, with 17 bases between. Germline loops: CDR1 LGHNA, CDR2 YSLEER.

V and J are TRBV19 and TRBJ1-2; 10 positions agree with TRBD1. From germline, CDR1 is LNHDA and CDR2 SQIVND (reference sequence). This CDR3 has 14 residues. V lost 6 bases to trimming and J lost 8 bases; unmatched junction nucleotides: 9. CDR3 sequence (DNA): TGTGCCAGTAGGACCGGGACAGGGGATAAGGGCTACACCTTC. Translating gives CASRTGTGDKGYTF.

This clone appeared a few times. CDR3 bases: TGTGCCAGCAGCCAGCTTGGCGAGGGGGGCACAGATACGCAGTATTTT. Amino acid sequence: CASSQLGEGGTDTQYF. V usage is TRBV7-3 and J usage is TRBJ2-3; TRBD1 might be the D (6 bases). V lost 5 bases to trimming and J lost 1 base, with 16 bases between them. The CDR3 has 16 amino acids. Germline V gene sequence: CDR1 SGHTA, CDR2 FQGTGA.

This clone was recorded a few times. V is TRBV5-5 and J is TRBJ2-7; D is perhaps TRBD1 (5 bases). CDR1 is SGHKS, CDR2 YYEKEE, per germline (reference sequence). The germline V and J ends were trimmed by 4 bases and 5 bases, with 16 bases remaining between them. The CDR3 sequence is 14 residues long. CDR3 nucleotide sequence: TGTGCCAGCAGCATAAGAGCAGGGTCCAACGAGCAGTACTTC. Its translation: CASSIRAGSNEQYF.

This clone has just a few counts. The CDR3 DNA follows: TGCGCCAGCAGCCTCAGGGAGGCTTCACCCCTCCACTTT. Protein product: CASSLREASPLHF. The chain employs TRBV4-3 and TRBJ1-6; a possible D gene is TRBD1 (5 bases). Germline V gives CDR1 LGHNA, CDR2 YSLEER. Trimming shortened V by 4 bases and J by 9 bases, and 10 bases separated the two germline ends. This CDR3 contains 13 residues.

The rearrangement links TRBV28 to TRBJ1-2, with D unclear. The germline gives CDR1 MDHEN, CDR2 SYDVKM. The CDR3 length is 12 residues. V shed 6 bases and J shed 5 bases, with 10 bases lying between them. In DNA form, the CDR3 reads TGTGCCAGCAGCTTAGGCCTTTATGGCTACACCTTC. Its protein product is CASSLGLYGYTF.

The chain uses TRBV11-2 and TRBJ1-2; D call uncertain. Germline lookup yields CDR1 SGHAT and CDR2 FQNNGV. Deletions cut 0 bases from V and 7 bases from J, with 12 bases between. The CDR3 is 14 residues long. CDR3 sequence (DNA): TGTGCCAGCAGCTTAGAACAGCGGCAGATTGGCTACACCTTC. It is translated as CASSLEQRQIGYTF.

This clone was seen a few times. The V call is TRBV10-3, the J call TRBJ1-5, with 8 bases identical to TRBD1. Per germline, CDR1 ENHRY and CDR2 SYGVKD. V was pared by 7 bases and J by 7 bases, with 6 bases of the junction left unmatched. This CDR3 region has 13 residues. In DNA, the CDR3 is TGTGCCATCACGGACAGGGTGGACCAGCCCCAGCATTTT. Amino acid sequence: CAITDRVDQPQHF.

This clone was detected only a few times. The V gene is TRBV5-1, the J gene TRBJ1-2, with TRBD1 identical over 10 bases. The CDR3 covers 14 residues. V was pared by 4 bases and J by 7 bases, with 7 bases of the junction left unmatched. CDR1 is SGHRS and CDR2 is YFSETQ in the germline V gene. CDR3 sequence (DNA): TGCGCCAGCAGCCAAAGACAGGGGGCGCGTGGCTACACCTTC. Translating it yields CASSQRQGARGYTF.

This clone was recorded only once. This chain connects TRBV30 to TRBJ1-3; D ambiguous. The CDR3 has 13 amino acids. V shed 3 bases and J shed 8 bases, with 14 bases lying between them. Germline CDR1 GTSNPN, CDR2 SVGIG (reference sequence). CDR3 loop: CAWSAGGWDTIYF. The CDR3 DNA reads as TGTGCCTGGAGCGCCGGAGGTTGGGACACCATATATTTT.

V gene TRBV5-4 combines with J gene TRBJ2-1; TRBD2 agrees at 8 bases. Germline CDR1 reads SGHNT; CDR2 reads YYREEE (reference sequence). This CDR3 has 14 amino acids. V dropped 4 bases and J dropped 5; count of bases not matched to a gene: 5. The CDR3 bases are TGTGCCAGCAGCGCAACACTAGCGGACAATGAGCAGTTCTTC. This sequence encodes CASSATLADNEQFF.

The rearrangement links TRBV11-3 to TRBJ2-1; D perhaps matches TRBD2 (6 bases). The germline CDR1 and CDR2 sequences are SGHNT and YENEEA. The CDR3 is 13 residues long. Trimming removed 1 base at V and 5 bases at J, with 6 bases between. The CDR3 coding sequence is TGTGCCAGCAGCTTAGGGGGGGACAATGAGCAGTTCTTC. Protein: CASSLGGDNEQFF.